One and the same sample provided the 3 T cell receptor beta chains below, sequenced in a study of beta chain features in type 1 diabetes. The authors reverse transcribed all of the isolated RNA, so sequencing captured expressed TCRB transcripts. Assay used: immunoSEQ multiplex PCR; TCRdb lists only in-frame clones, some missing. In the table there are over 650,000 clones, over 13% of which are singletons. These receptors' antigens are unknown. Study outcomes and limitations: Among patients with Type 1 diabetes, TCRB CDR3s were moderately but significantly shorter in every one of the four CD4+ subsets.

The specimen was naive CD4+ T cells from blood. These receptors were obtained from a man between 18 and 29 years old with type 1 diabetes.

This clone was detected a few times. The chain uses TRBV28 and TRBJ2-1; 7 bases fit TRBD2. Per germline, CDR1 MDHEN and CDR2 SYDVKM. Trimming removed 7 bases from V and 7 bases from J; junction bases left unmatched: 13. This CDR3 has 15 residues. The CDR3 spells CASTLRGGAGNEQFF. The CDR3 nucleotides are TGTGCCAGCACCCTCCGGGGAGGGGCGGGAAATGAGCAGTTCTTC.

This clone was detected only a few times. DNA of the CDR3: TGTGCCAGTAGTAGAGCGCGGACAAGTTACGAGCAGTACTTC. Its translation: CASSRARTSYEQYF. The chain couples TRBV19 to TRBJ2-7, with D perhaps TRBD1 (5 bases). With 4 bases removed from V and 4 bases from J, the gap between germline ends came to 14 bases. CDR1 is LNHDA and CDR2 is SQIVND in the germline V gene (reference sequence). CDR3 length: 14 amino acids.

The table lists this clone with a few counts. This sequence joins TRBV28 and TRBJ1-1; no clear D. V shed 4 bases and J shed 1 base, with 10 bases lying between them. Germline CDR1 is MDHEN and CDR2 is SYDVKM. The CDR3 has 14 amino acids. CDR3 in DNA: TGTGCCAGCAGTTCCCCCGGGGAGAACACTGAAGCTTTCTTT. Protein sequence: CASSSPGENTEAFF. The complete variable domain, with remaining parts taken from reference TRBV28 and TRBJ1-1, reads DVKVTQSSRYLVKRTGEKVFLECVQDMDHENMFWYRQDPGLGLRLIYFSYDVKMKEKGDIPEGYSVSREKKERFSLILESASTNQTSMYLCASSSPGENTEAFFGQGTRLTVV.